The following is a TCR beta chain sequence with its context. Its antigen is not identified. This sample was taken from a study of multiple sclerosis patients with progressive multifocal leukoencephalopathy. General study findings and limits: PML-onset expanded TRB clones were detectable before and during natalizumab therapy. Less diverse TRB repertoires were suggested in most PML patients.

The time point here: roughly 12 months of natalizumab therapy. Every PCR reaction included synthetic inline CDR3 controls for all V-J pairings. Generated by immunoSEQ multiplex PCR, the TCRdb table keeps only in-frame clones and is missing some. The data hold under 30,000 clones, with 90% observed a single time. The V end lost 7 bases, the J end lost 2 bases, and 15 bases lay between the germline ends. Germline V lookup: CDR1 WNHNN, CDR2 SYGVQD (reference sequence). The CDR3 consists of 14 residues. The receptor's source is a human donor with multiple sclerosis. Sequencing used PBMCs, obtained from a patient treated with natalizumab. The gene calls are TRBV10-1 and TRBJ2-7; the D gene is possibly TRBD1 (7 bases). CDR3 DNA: TGCGCCAGCACAGGGGGGATTCTGCCCTACGAGCAGTACTTC. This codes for CASTGGILPYEQYF.